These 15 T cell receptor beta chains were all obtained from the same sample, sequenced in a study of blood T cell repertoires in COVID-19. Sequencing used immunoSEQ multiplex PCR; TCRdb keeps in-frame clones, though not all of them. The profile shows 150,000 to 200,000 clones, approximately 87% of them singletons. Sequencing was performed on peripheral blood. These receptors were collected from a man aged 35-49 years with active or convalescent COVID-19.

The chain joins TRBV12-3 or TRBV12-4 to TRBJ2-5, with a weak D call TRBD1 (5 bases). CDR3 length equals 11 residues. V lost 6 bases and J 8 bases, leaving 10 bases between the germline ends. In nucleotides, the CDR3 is TGTGCCAGCAGCCAGCAGGGAACCCAGTACTTC. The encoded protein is CASSQQGTQYF.

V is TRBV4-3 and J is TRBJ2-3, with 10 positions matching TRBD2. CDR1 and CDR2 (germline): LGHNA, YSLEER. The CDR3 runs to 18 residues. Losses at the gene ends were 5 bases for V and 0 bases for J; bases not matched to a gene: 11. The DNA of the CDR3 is TGCGCCAGCAGCAGCCCAGCGGGGGGGTCGCCTAGCACAGATACGCAGTATTTT. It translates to CASSSPAGGSPSTDTQYF.

CDR3 loop: CASTLGRGRTEAFF. CDR3 in DNA: TGTGCCAGTACCCTCGGGAGGGGGAGGACTGAAGCTTTCTTT. The V call is TRBV19, the J call TRBJ1-1; a weak D match, TRBD1 (6 bases). This CDR3 contains 14 residues. V lost 7 bases and J 5 bases, leaving 17 bases between the germline ends. From germline, CDR1 is LNHDA and CDR2 SQIVND (reference sequence).

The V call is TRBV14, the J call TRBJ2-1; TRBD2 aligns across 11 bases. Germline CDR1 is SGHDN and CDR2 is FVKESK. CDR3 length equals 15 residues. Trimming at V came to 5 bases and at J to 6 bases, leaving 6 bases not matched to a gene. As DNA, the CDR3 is TGTGCCAGCAGCAGGGGGCTAGCGGGGGGCAATGAGCAGTTCTTC. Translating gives CASSRGLAGGNEQFF.

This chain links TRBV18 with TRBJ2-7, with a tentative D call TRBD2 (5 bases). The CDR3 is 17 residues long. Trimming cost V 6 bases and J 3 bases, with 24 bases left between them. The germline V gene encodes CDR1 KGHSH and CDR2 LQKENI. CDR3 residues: CASSGLERTSRVYEQYF. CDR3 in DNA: TGTGCCAGCTCGGGCCTGGAACGGACTTCTAGGGTCTACGAGCAGTACTTC. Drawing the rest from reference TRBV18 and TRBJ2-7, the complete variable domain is NAGVMQNPRHLVRRRGQEARLRCSPMKGHSHVYWYRQLPEEGLKFMVYLQKENIIDESGMPKERFSAEFPKEGPSILRIQQVVRGDSAAYFCASSGLERTSRVYEQYFGPGTRLTVT.

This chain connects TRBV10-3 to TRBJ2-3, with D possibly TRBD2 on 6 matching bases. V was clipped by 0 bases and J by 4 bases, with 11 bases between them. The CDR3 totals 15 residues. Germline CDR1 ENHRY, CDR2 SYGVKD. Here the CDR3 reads CAISESGTQADTQYF. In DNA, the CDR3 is TGTGCCATCAGTGAGTCAGGGACTCAGGCAGATACGCAGTATTTT.

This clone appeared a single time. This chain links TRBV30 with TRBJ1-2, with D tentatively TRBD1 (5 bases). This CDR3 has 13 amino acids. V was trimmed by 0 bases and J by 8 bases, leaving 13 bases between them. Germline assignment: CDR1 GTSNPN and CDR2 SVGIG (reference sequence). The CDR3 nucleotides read TGTGCCTGGAGTGTAGGGCAGGGAAGGGGCTACACCTTC. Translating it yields CAWSVGQGRGYTF. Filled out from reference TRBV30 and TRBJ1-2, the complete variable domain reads SQTIHQWPATLVQPVGSPLSLECTVEGTSNPNLYWYRQAAGRGLQLLFYSVGIGQISSEVPQNLSASRPQDRQFILSSKKLLLSDSGFYLCAWSVGQGRGYTFGSGTRLTVV.

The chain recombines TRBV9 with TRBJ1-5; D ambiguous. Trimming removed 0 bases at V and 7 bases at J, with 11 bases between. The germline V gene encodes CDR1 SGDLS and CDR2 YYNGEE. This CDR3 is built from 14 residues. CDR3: CASSVGQVSQPQHF. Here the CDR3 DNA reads TGTGCCAGCAGCGTAGGACAAGTAAGCCAGCCCCAGCATTTT.

CDR3 coding DNA: TGTGCCAGCTCACCACAGCGGGGGGGGCTTGGAGGCAATGAGCAGTTCTTC. Translating gives CASSPQRGGLGGNEQFF. The chain employs TRBV18 and TRBJ2-1; 10 positions agree with TRBD2. The germline gives CDR1 KGHSH, CDR2 LQKENI. The CDR3 is 17 amino acids. J lost 6 bases, V lost 1 base, and 9 bases had no gene match.

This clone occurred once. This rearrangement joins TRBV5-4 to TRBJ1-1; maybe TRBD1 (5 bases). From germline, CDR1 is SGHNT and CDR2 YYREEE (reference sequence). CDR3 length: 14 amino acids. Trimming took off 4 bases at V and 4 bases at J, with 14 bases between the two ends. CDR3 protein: CASSVDSASTEAFF. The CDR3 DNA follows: TGTGCCAGCAGCGTAGACAGCGCTAGCACTGAAGCTTTCTTT. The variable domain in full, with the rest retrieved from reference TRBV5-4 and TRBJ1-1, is ETGVTQSPTHLIKTRGQQVTLRCSSQSGHNTVSWYQQALGQGPQFIFQYYREEENGRGNFPPRFSGLQFPNYSSELNVNALELDDSALYLCASSVDSASTEAFFGQGTRLTVV.

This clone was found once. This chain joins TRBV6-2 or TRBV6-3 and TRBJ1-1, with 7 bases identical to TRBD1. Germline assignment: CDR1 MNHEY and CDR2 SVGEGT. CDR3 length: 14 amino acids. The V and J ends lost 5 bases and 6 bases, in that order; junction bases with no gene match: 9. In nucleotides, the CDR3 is TGTGCCAGCAGTCCGACAGGGATAAGGGCTGAAGCTTTCTTT. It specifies CASSPTGIRAEAFF.

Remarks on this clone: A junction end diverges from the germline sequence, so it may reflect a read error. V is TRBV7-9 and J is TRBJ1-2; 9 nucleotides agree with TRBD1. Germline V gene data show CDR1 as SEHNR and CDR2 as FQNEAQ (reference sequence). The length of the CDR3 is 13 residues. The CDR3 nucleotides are TGTGCCAGCAGATTAGGACAGGGGTCTGGCTACACCTTC. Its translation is CASRLGQGSGYTF.

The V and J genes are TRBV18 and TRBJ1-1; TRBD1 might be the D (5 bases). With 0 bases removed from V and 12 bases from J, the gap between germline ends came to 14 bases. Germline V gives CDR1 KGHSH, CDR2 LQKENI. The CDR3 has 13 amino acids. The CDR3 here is CASSPPGLIGTFF. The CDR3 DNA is TGTGCCAGCTCACCACCGGGGCTGATAGGAACTTTCTTT. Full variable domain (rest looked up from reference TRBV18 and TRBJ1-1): NAGVMQNPRHLVRRRGQEARLRCSPMKGHSHVYWYRQLPEEGLKFMVYLQKENIIDESGMPKERFSAEFPKEGPSILRIQQVVRGDSAAYFCASSPPGLIGTFFGQGTRLTVV.

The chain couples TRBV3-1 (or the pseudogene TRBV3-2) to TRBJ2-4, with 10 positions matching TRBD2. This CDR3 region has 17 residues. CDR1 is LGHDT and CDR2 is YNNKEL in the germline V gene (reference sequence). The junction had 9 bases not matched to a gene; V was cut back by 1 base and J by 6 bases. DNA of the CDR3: TGTGCCAGCAGCCAAGCCCAACTAGCGGGGTTGGGAAACATTCAGTACTTC. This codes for CASSQAQLAGLGNIQYF.

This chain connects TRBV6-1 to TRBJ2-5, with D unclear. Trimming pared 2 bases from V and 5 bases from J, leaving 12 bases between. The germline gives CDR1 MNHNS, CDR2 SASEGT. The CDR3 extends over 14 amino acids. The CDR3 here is CASSEPAGWETQYF. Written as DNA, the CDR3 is TGTGCCAGCAGTGAACCTGCAGGATGGGAGACCCAGTACTTC.